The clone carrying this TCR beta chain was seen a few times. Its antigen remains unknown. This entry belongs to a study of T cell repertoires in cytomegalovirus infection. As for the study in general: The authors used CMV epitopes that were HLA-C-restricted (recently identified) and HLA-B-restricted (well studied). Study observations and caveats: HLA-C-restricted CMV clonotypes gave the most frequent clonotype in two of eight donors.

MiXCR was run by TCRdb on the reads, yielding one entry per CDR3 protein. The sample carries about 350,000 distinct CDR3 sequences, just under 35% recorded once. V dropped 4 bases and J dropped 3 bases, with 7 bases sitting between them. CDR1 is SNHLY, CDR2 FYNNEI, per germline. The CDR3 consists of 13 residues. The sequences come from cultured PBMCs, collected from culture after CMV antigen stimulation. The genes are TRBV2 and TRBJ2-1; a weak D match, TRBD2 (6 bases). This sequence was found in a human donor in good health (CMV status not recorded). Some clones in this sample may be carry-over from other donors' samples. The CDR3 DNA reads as TGTGCCAGCAGTGGGGGAGGCTACAATGAGCAGTTCTTC. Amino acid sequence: CASSGGGYNEQFF.